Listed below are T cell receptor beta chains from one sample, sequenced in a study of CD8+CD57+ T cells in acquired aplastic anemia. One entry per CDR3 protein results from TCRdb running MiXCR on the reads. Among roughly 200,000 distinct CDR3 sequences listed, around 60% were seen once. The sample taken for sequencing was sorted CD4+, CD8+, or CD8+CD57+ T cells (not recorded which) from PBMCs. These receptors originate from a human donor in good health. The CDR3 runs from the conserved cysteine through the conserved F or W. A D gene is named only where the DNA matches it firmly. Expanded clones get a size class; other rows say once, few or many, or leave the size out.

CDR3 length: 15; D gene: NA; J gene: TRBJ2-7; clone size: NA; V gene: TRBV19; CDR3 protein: CASSLSVIHSYEQYF; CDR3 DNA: TGTGCCAGTAGCCTCTCGGTCATCCACTCCTACGAGCAGTACTTC
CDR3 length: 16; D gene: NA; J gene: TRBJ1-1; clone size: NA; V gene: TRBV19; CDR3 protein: CASSIGAKGTNTEAFF; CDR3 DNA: TGTGCCAGTAGTATAGGTGCCAAAGGGACTAACACTGAAGCTTTCTTT
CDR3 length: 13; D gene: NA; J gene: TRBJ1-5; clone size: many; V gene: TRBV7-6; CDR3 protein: CASSPGANQPQHF; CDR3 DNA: TGTGCCAGCAGCCCCGGTGCGAATCAGCCCCAGCATTTT
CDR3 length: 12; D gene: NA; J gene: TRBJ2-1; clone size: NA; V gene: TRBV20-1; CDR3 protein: CSARRDTNEQFF; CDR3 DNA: TGCAGTGCTAGACGGGACACCAATGAGCAGTTCTTC
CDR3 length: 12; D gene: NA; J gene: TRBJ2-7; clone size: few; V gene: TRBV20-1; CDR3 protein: CSAPGGAGEQYF; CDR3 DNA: TGCAGTGCCCCTGGGGGGGCGGGGGAGCAGTACTTC
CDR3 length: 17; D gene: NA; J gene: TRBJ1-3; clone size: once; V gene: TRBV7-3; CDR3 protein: CASSKYWGLGSGNTIYF; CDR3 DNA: TGTGCCAGCAGCAAGTACTGGGGACTCGGCTCTGGAAACACCATATATTTT
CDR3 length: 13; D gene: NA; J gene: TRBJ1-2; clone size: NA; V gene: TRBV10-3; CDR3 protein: CAISESMQYGYTF; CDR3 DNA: TGTGCCATCAGTGAGTCGATGCAGTATGGCTACACCTTC
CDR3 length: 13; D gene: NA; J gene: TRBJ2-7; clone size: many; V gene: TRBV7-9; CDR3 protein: CASRSSWLYEQYF; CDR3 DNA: TGTGCCAGCCGGTCCTCCTGGCTCTACGAGCAGTACTTC
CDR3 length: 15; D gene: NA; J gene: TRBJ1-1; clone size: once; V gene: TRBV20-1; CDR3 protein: CSGPPAGRRNTEAFF; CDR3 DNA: TGCAGTGGACCTCCCGCGGGCCGGCGGAACACTGAAGCTTTCTTT
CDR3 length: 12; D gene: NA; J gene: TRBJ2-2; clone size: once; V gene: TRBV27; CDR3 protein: CASSSIYGELFF; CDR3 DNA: TGTGCCAGCAGTTCTATTTACGGGGAGCTGTTTTTT
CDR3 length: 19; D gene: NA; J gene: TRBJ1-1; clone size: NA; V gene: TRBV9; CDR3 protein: CASSEPRTSGSPTTTEAFF; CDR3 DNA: TGTGCCAGCAGTGAACCCCGGACTAGCGGGAGCCCAACGACCACTGAAGCTTTCTTT
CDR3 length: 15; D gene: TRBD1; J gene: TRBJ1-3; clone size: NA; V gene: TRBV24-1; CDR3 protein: CATSDGTGSRNTIYF; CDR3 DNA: TGTGCCACCAGTGACGGGACAGGGTCTCGAAACACCATATATTTT
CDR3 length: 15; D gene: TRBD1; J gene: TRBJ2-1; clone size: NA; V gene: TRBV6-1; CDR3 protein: CASSGTGQGVNEQFF; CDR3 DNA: TGTGCCAGCAGTGGAACGGGACAGGGAGTGAATGAGCAGTTCTTC
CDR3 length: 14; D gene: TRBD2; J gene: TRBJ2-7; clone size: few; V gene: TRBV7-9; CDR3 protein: CASSLALAGGEQYF; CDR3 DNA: TGTGCCAGCAGCTTAGCCCTAGCGGGAGGCGAGCAGTACTTC
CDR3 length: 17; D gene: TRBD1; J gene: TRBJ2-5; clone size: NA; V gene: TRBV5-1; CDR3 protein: CASSLKQGGDEQETQYF; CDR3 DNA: TGCGCCAGCAGCTTGAAACAGGGGGGCGACGAGCAAGAGACCCAGTACTTC
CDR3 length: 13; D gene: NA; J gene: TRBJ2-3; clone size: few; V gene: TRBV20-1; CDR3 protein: CSVDGEVTDTQYF; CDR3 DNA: TGCAGTGTTGACGGGGAGGTCACAGATACGCAGTATTTT
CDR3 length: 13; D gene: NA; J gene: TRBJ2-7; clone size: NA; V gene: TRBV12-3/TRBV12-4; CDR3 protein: CASKTGQLNEQYF; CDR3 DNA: TGTGCCAGCAAAACTGGACAGTTAAACGAGCAGTACTTC
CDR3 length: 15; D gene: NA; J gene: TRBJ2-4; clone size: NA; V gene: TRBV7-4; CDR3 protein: CASSPDKGPKNIQYF; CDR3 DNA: TGTGCCAGCAGCCCCGACAAGGGACCCAAAAACATTCAGTACTTC
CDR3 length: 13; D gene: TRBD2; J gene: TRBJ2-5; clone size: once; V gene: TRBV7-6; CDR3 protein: CASSLRLAGTQYF; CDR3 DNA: TGTGCCAGCAGCCTCCGACTAGCTGGGACCCAGTACTTC
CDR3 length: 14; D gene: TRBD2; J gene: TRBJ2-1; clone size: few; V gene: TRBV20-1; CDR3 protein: CSARGRGTSGTQFF; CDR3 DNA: TGCAGTGCTAGAGGGCGAGGGACTAGCGGGACGCAGTTCTTC
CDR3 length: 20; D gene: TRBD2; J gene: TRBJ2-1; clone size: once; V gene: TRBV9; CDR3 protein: CASSLNTGLAGEKGYNEQFF; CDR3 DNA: TGTGCCAGCAGCCTGAATACGGGACTAGCGGGAGAAAAGGGCTACAATGAGCAGTTCTTC
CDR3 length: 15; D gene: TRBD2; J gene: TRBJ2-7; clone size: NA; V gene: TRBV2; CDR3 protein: CASRGTSGIGYEQYF; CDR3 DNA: TGTGCCAGCAGGGGGACTAGCGGGATTGGATACGAGCAGTACTTC
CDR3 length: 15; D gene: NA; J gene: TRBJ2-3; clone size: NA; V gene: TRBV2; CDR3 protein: CASRRGGPTPDTQYF; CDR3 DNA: TGTGCCAGCAGAAGGGGGGGCCCTACCCCAGATACGCAGTATTTT